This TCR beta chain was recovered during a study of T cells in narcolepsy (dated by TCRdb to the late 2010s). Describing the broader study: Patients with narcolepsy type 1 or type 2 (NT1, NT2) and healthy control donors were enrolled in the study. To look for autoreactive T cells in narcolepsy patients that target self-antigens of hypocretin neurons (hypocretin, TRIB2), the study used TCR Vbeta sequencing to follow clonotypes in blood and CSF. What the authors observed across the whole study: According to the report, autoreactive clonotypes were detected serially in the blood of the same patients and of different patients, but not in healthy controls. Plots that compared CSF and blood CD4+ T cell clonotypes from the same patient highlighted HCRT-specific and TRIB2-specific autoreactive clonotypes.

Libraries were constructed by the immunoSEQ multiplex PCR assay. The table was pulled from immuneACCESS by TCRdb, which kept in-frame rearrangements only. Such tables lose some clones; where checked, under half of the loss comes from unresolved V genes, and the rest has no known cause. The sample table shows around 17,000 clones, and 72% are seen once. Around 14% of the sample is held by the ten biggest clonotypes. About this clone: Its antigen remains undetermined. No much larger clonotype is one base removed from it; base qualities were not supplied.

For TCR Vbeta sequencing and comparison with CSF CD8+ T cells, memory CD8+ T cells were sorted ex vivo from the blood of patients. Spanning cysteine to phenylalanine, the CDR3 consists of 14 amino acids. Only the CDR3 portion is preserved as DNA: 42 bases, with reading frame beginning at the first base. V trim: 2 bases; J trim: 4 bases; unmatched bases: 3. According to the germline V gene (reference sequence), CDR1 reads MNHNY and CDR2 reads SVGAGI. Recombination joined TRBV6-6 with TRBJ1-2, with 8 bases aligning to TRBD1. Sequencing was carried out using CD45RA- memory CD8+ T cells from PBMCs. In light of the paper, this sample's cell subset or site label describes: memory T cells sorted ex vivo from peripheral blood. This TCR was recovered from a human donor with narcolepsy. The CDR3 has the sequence CASSYGQGPYGYTF. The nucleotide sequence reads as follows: TGTGCCAGCAGTTACGGACAGGGTCCCTATGGCTACACCTTC.